The 3 T cell receptor beta chains given below trace back to one sample, sequenced in a study of blood T cell repertoires in COVID-19. TCRdb keeps only in-frame clones here, not all; method: immunoSEQ multiplex PCR. The sample carries 150,000 or so clones, 88% recorded once. Sequencing used PBMCs or T cells enriched from blood (not recorded which). Receptor source: a woman in her twenties or thirties with acute COVID-19.

In DNA, the CDR3 is TGTGCCATCAGCTCCGGACAGGGGAATGAAAAACTGTTTTTT. This sequence encodes CAISSGQGNEKLFF. The V gene is TRBV10-3, the J gene TRBJ1-4, with 9 bases that match TRBD1. J was trimmed by 5 bases and V by 6 bases; bases with no gene match: 4. The CDR3 covers 14 residues. Germline V gene sequence: CDR1 ENHRY, CDR2 SYGVKD.

This chain links TRBV29-1 with TRBJ2-7, with 10 bases that match TRBD1. The CDR3 loop spans 14 amino acids. V was pared by 3 bases and J by 6 bases, with 8 bases of the junction left unmatched. CDR1 is SQVTM and CDR2 is ANQGSEA in the germline V gene. The CDR3 DNA is TGCAGCGTTGAGGGCGGGACAGGGGTAACCGAGCAGTACTTC. This translates into CSVEGGTGVTEQYF.

The J gene is TRBJ2-1, the V gene TRBV11-3, with TRBD2 matching over 12 bases. Trimming cost V 1 base and J 8 bases; bases outside gene matches: 3. CDR1 is SGHNT, CDR2 YENEEA, per germline. The CDR3 extends over 15 amino acids. CDR3 loop: CASSLGLAGVDEQFF. In DNA, the CDR3 is TGTGCCAGCAGCTTAGGACTAGCGGGAGTCGATGAGCAGTTCTTC.